The sequence of this T cell receptor (beta chain) was determined in a study of shared clonotypes between healthy human individuals. Study results and caveats: The authors sampled blood alone, and tissue repertoires likely differ.

Several immunoSEQ 96-well plates shared each subset's DNA, each plate a replicate. The data were produced by immunoSEQ multiplex PCR, yet TCRdb's version contains in-frame clones alone and is incomplete. The data hold some 500,000 clones, with around 79% observed a single time. In germline, CDR1 is SGHTA, CDR2 FQGTGA. Trimming cost V 5 bases and J 7 bases; bases outside gene matches: 14. This CDR3 comprises 16 residues. To note about this clone: Its antigen remains unknown.

Every one of the donors was a Caucasian adult that lived in Nashville, Tennessee. Approximately 90 million PBMCs went into genomic DNA for unsorted samples. The sequence was obtained from a woman aged 40-49 years in good health. Some clones in this sample may be carry-over from other donors' samples. V is TRBV7-3 and J is TRBJ2-1, with 7 nucleotides matching TRBD2. The sample consisted of PBMCs. CDR3 amino acids: CASSPDSGWGLNEQFF. CDR3 DNA sequence: TGTGCCAGCAGCCCTGATAGCGGGTGGGGGTTGAATGAGCAGTTCTTC.